These 15 T cell receptor beta chains were sequenced from one sample in a study of blood T cell repertoires in COVID-19. Assay used: immunoSEQ multiplex PCR; TCRdb lists only in-frame clones, some missing. Among roughly 68,000 clones listed, roughly 91% were seen once. Sequencing was done on a sample of PBMCs or T cells enriched from blood (not recorded which). Receptors were obtained from a woman between 40 and 55 years old who had recovered from COVID-19.

The chain has TRBV14 and TRBJ1-1, with 8 bases lining up with TRBD1. The CDR3 is 14 residues long. V trimming: 5 bases; J trimming: 4 bases; junction bases outside the gene matches: 6. Germline CDR1 reads SGHDN; CDR2 reads FVKESK. Written as DNA, the CDR3 is TGTGCCAGCAGCTATACAACAGGGGGCACTGAAGCTTTCTTT. This gives the protein CASSYTTGGTEAFF.

V usage is TRBV24-1 and J usage is TRBJ2-5; the match to TRBD1 covers 9 bases. With 8 bases clipped from V and 1 base from J, the junction kept 1 base outside the gene matches. The CDR3 runs to 13 residues. Germline V CDR1 and CDR2: KGHDR, SFDVKD. CDR3 amino acids: CATMGQGQETQYF. CDR3 nucleotides: TGTGCCACCATGGGACAGGGCCAAGAGACCCAGTACTTC.

The V gene is TRBV7-9, the J gene TRBJ1-3; TRBD1 matches at 12 bases. Trimming removed 5 bases from V and 4 bases from J; junction bases left unmatched: 15. The CDR3 runs to 19 residues. Germline V gene sequence: CDR1 SEHNR, CDR2 FQNEAQ (reference sequence). The CDR3, as DNA: TGTGCCAGCAGCCGAACAACCACGGGACAGGGGGCGCGAGGAAACACCATATATTTT. Amino acids: CASSRTTTGQGARGNTIYF.

This clone was seen a handful of times. The V call is TRBV3-1 (or the pseudogene TRBV3-2), the J call TRBJ1-1, with 9 bases identical to TRBD1. The CDR3 has 15 amino acids. Per the germline V gene, CDR1 is LGHDT and CDR2 is YNNKEL (reference sequence). Trimming took 3 bases from V and 6 from J; bases not matched to a gene: 8. The CDR3 region has the DNA TGTGCCAGCAGCCACCTCCAGACAGGGGGGGCTGAAGCTTTCTTT. Its translation: CASSHLQTGGAEAFF.

The gene calls are TRBV7-6 and TRBJ1-4; 7 bases align to TRBD1. Germline-derived CDR1 and CDR2 are SGHVS and FNYEAQ. The V and J ends lost 7 bases and 4 bases, in that order; junction bases with no gene match: 9. The CDR3 consists of 15 residues. The CDR3 DNA reads TGTGCCAGCACCCCTTTAGGGGGCGGTAATGAAAAACTGTTTTTT. Its translation is CASTPLGGGNEKLFF.

The chain employs TRBV27 and TRBJ2-5; 7 bases match TRBD1. CDR3 length: 16 residues. J lost 5 bases, V lost 6 bases, and 15 bases had no gene match. Germline V CDR1 and CDR2: MNHEY, SMNVEV (reference sequence). Here the CDR3 DNA reads TGTGCCAGCAGACTTACCCCGACAGGGTTAGGGGAGACCCAGTACTTC. Translating gives CASRLTPTGLGETQYF.

This chain uses TRBV29-1 with TRBJ1-2; D is possibly TRBD1 (5 bases). The V gene's germline CDR1 is SQVTM and CDR2 ANQGSEA. Trimming stripped 8 bases from V and 5 bases from J, with 18 bases between. There are 13 residues in the CDR3. The CDR3 region is CSTSPGGLYGYTF. In DNA, the CDR3 is TGCAGCACTTCCCCGGGGGGGTTGTATGGCTACACCTTC.

The rearrangement joins TRBV12-3 or TRBV12-4 to TRBJ1-1; D may be TRBD1 (6 bases). V lost 4 bases, J lost 1 base, and 7 bases lay in between. CDR3 length: 13 residues. The CDR3 region has the DNA TGTGCCAGCAGTTCACAGGGGAACACTGAAGCTTTCTTT. Its translation: CASSSQGNTEAFF.

The J gene is TRBJ1-3, the V gene TRBV7-9, with D uncertain. CDR1 SEHNR and CDR2 FQNEAQ come from the germline V gene (reference sequence). The CDR3 contains 13 residues. Trimming pared 5 bases from V and 2 bases from J, leaving 7 bases between. The CDR3 region is CASSDGAGNTIYF. The CDR3 nucleotides are TGTGCCAGCAGCGACGGAGCTGGAAACACCATATATTTT.

The chain joins TRBV3-1 (or the pseudogene TRBV3-2) to TRBJ2-2; TRBD2 might be the D (6 bases). This CDR3 region has 15 residues. The V gene lost 0 bases and the J gene lost 9 bases, with 14 bases spanning the gap. Germline CDR1 LGHDT, CDR2 YNNKEL (reference sequence). The CDR3 nucleotides read TGTGCCAGCAGCCAAGATCAAACTAGCTCTAGGGAGCTGTTTTTT. It encodes CASSQDQTSSRELFF.

This sequence joins TRBV6-5 and TRBJ1-2, with 9 bases matching TRBD1. The length of the CDR3 is 15 residues. J lost 6 bases, V lost 4 bases, and 9 bases had no gene match. The V gene's germline CDR1 is MNHEY and CDR2 SVGAGI. In nucleotides, the CDR3 is TGTGCCAGCAGTTCCAGGACAGGGGATCATGATGGCTACACCTTC. This codes for CASSSRTGDHDGYTF.

CDR3 loop: CASRRDREYTEAFF. Written as DNA, the CDR3 is TGTGCCAGCAGACGGGACAGGGAGTACACTGAAGCTTTCTTT. This chain joins TRBV6-4 and TRBJ1-1; 9 bases are shared with TRBD1. Looked up from germline, CDR1 is MRHNA and CDR2 is SNTAGT. Trimming at V came to 6 bases and at J to 3 bases, leaving 5 bases not matched to a gene. This CDR3 spans 14 amino acids.

The chain carries TRBV3-1 (or the pseudogene TRBV3-2) and TRBJ1-3; 9 bases align to TRBD1. The CDR3 consists of 16 residues. Unmatched junction bases numbered 6, after V lost 2 bases and J lost 4 bases. The germline V gene has CDR1 LGHDT and CDR2 YNNKEL (reference sequence). DNA of the CDR3: TGTGCCAGCAGCCAATCCACAGGGGGCTCGGGAAACACCATATATTTT. This translates into CASSQSTGGSGNTIYF.

The genes are TRBV11-3 and TRBJ1-1; D is perhaps TRBD1 (5 bases). Germline-derived CDR1 and CDR2 are SGHNT and YENEEA. The CDR3 covers 13 residues. Trimming removed 4 bases from V and 5 bases from J, with 11 bases in between. CDR3 protein: CASSSGGSTEAFF. The CDR3 DNA sequence: TGTGCCAGCAGCTCGGGGGGGAGTACTGAAGCTTTCTTT.

V usage is TRBV19 and J usage is TRBJ2-5; TRBD1 agrees at 7 bases. V trimming: 5 bases; J trimming: 2 bases; junction bases outside the gene matches: 2. CDR3 length: 13 amino acids. Germline assignment: CDR1 LNHDA and CDR2 SQIVND (reference sequence). CDR3 DNA: TGTGCCAGTAGTGGGACAGCGCAAGAGACCCAGTACTTC. Translated, it gives CASSGTAQETQYF.